This T cell receptor beta chain was observed in a study of OX40 agonist ivuxolimab in advanced cancers. At the level of the study: It was ivuxolimab, an agonistic anti-OX40 (CD134) antibody, that patients were treated with. General study findings and limits: Mean expanded clone counts were higher in CD8+ than CD4+ T cells.

Some clones are missing from TCRdb's copy, which holds only in-frame ones; the method was immunoSEQ multiplex PCR. The sample lists tens of thousands of clones; around 83% were seen once. V was pared by 6 bases and J by 0 bases, with 16 bases of the junction left unmatched. This CDR3 spans 18 amino acids. Germline V lookup: CDR1 LNHDA, CDR2 SQIVND (reference sequence). Autoimmune disease history or systemic immunosuppression excluded patients. Samples were taken at baseline and on day 1 of cycles 4 and 7. Details on this clone: Its antigen is unknown.

The rearrangement uses TRBV19 and TRBJ1-1; 7 bases fit TRBD1. Sequences were derived from CD4+ or CD8+ T cells sorted from blood, sampled in a trial of the OX40 agonist ivuxolimab. The sequence was collected from an adult with an advanced solid tumor such as melanoma, head and neck, liver or kidney cancer. CDR3 protein: CASSPGPGTATMNTEAFF. The CDR3 coding sequence is TGTGCCAGTAGCCCTGGCCCCGGGACAGCAACAATGAACACTGAAGCTTTCTTT.